This passage covers 24 T cell receptor beta chains from one sample sequenced in a study of T cell changes during pregnancy in multiple sclerosis. Clones were sequenced by immunoSEQ multiplex PCR, and TCRdb holds only the in-frame ones, with some missing. The sample holds some 120,000 clones, 90% to 96% seen once. The source material was peripheral blood, sampled after pregnancy. The receptors were sampled from a female donor with multiple sclerosis, enrolled in a pregnancy study.

This chain links TRBV11-2 with TRBJ2-1, with D maybe TRBD1 (6 bases). V was cut by 3 bases and J by 6 bases, with 15 bases left in between. The V gene's germline CDR1 is SGHAT and CDR2 FQNNGV. This CDR3 is built from 15 residues. The CDR3 loop reads CASSLDSAYSNEQFF. The CDR3 DNA reads TGTGCCAGCAGCTTGGACAGCGCTTACTCCAATGAGCAGTTCTTC.

The chain recombines TRBV5-1 with TRBJ2-1, with 8 bases matching TRBD2. CDR3 length: 15 amino acids. With 2 bases clipped from V and 4 bases from J, the junction kept 5 bases outside the gene matches. Germline CDR1 and CDR2: SGHRS and YFSETQ. The CDR3 DNA is TGCGCCAGCAGCTTACCGGGACTAGTATACAATGAGCAGTTCTTC. Its translation is CASSLPGLVYNEQFF.

This rearrangement joins TRBV28 to TRBJ2-7; D is unclear. The CDR3 totals 15 residues. V was clipped by 2 bases and J by 3 bases, with 14 bases between them. In germline, CDR1 is MDHEN, CDR2 SYDVKM. The CDR3 sequence: CASSLVRNYDYEQYF. As DNA, the CDR3 is TGTGCCAGCAGTTTAGTCCGGAACTACGACTACGAGCAGTACTTC. Together with reference TRBV28 and TRBJ2-7, the CDR3 gives the full variable domain: DVKVTQSSRYLVKRTGEKVFLECVQDMDHENMFWYRQDPGLGLRLIYFSYDVKMKEKGDIPEGYSVSREKKERFSLILESASTNQTSMYLCASSLVRNYDYEQYFGPGTRLTVT.

The chain joins TRBV19 to TRBJ2-2; maybe TRBD2 (5 bases). Germline V gene data show CDR1 as LNHDA and CDR2 as SQIVND (reference sequence). The CDR3 extends over 15 amino acids. V lost 11 bases, J lost 0 bases, and 16 bases lay in between. In DNA, the CDR3 is TGTGCCTGCCGACCGGGATTTTCGAACACCGGGGAGCTGTTTTTT. This encodes CACRPGFSNTGELFF.

This rearrangement joins TRBV5-1 to TRBJ2-1; weak D call: TRBD1 (6 bases). The CDR3 extends over 16 amino acids. V lost 5 bases and J lost 2, with 17 bases in between. Germline V gene sequence: CDR1 SGHRS, CDR2 YFSETQ. CDR3 nucleotides: TGCGCCAGCAGGCTGGGGGCAGGGAGTCCCTACAATGAGCAGTTCTTC. Protein sequence: CASRLGAGSPYNEQFF.

In nucleotides, the CDR3 is TGTGCCAGCAGCTTATGGCTAGCGAGGGACGAGCAGTACTTC. Protein sequence: CASSLWLARDEQYF. V and J are TRBV7-2 and TRBJ2-7, with D possibly matching TRBD2 (6 bases). The CDR3 is 14 residues long. CDR1 and CDR2 from the germline V gene are SGHTA and FQGNSA. With 2 bases removed from V and 5 bases from J, the gap between germline ends came to 13 bases. Full variable domain (missing parts from reference TRBV7-2 and TRBJ2-7): GAGVSQSPSNKVTEKGKDVELRCDPISGHTALYWYRQSLGQGLEFLIYFQGNSAPDKSGLPSDRFSAERTGGSVSTLTIQRTQQEDSAVYLCASSLWLARDEQYFGPGTRLTVT.

J is TRBJ1-6 and V is TRBV5-4, with D perhaps matching TRBD1 (6 bases). Deletions cut 5 bases from V and 10 bases from J, with 16 bases between. Germline-derived CDR1 and CDR2 are SGHNT and YYREEE (reference sequence). The CDR3 covers 14 residues. In nucleotides, the CDR3 is TGTGCCAGCAGTACGAGTCAGGGGCGATCACCCCTCCACTTT. Translation gives CASSTSQGRSPLHF.

This chain uses TRBV9 with TRBJ1-2; 7 bases map to TRBD1. Germline V gives CDR1 SGDLS, CDR2 YYNGEE. V trimming: 4 bases; J trimming: 4 bases; junction bases outside the gene matches: 13. This CDR3 comprises 16 residues. For the CDR3, the DNA is TGTGCCAGCAGCCCCCAACAGGGGCGGCTTATCTATGGCTACACCTTC. Amino acid sequence: CASSPQQGRLIYGYTF.

V usage is TRBV14 and J usage is TRBJ2-7; 7 nucleotides agree with TRBD1. The CDR3 is 15 residues long. Per germline, CDR1 SGHDN and CDR2 FVKESK. V dropped 4 bases and J dropped 6; count of bases not matched to a gene: 12. The CDR3 bases are TGTGCCAGCAGCCCACAGGGGATTCCCTTATCCGAGCAGTACTTC. It codes for CASSPQGIPLSEQYF.

The chain employs TRBV7-2 and TRBJ2-7; tentative D call: TRBD2 (6 bases). V lost 7 bases and J lost 2, with 18 bases in between. Germline CDR1 and CDR2: SGHTA and FQGNSA. The CDR3 consists of 15 residues. CDR3 coding DNA: TGTGCCAGCACCCCCACTGATAGCGGACCCTACGAGCAGTACTTC. Protein product: CASTPTDSGPYEQYF.

This clone was picked up one time. The chain is built from TRBV7-2 and TRBJ2-2, with unresolved D. V was cut by 3 bases and J by 1 base, with 6 bases left in between. The CDR3 extends over 14 amino acids. Looked up from germline, CDR1 is SGHTA and CDR2 is FQGNSA. Here the CDR3 reads CASSLSGNTGELFF. The CDR3 DNA reads as TGTGCCAGCAGCTTGTCGGGGAACACCGGGGAGCTGTTTTTT.

The rearrangement joins TRBV19 to TRBJ2-7; 7 nucleotides agree with TRBD1. With 3 bases clipped from V and 4 bases from J, the junction kept 15 bases outside the gene matches. Germline lookup yields CDR1 LNHDA and CDR2 SQIVND (reference sequence). This CDR3 contains 17 residues. The CDR3 protein is CASSIFSKTGAKYEQYF. The CDR3 nucleotides read TGTGCCAGTAGTATTTTTTCGAAAACAGGGGCTAAGTACGAGCAGTACTTC.

The chain has TRBV7-9 and TRBJ2-5; the match to TRBD1 covers 8 bases. V shed 0 bases and J 0 bases; nucleotides not matched to a gene: 9. CDR3 length equals 18 residues. The germline CDR1 and CDR2 sequences are SEHNR and FQNEAQ (reference sequence). The CDR3 loop reads CASSLALGTGAYQETQYF. The CDR3 DNA follows: TGTGCCAGCAGCTTAGCGCTCGGGACAGGCGCGTACCAAGAGACCCAGTACTTC.

The chain combines TRBV27 with TRBJ1-2; TRBD1 aligns across 8 bases. The length of the CDR3 is 13 residues. Trimming at V came to 6 bases and at J to 5 bases, leaving 5 bases not matched to a gene. The V gene's germline CDR1 is MNHEY and CDR2 SMNVEV (reference sequence). DNA of the CDR3: TGTGCCAGCAGCCAGGGGGCGGGTTATGGCTACACCTTC. It is translated as CASSQGAGYGYTF.

This clone was detected a few times. The V gene is TRBV5-4, the J gene TRBJ1-1; no clear D gene. There are 13 residues in the CDR3. Germline CDR1 and CDR2: SGHNT and YYREEE (reference sequence). V was shortened by 4 bases and J by 5 bases, with 12 bases between the two germline ends. The CDR3 DNA reads as TGTGCCAGCAGCCAGACAAGCAGGACTGAAGCTTTCTTT. Amino acids: CASSQTSRTEAFF.

The chain carries TRBV28 and TRBJ2-5; TRBD2 might be the D (5 bases). V gave up 3 bases and J gave up 6 bases, with 14 bases separating them. The germline CDR1 and CDR2 sequences are MDHEN and SYDVKM. The CDR3 has 14 amino acids. This CDR3 is CASSFSRGLQTQYF. In DNA, the CDR3 is TGTGCCAGCAGTTTCTCACGCGGGTTACAGACCCAGTACTTC.

The J gene is TRBJ2-7, the V gene TRBV3-2; the listed D gene, TRBD2, was not tested against the DNA. TRBV3-2 is a pseudogene. CDR3 length equals 9 residues. The DNA for the CDR3 is TGTGCCAGCAGCCAAGACCTGTTCTTC. The encoded protein is CASSQDLFF.

A single count supports this clone. The rearrangement joins TRBV28 to TRBJ2-1, with TRBD1 matching over 7 bases. Looked up from germline, CDR1 is MDHEN and CDR2 is SYDVKM. The CDR3 is made up of 15 amino acids. J was trimmed by 8 bases and V by 5 bases; bases with no gene match: 12. The CDR3 is CASSLLWTGSHEQFF. CDR3 DNA: TGTGCCAGCAGTCTCCTTTGGACAGGATCGCATGAGCAGTTCTTC.

CDR3 nucleotides: TGTGCCAGCAGTCACGGAAGCCTTGACAGGGTAAACACCGGGGAGCTGTTTTTT. It specifies CASSHGSLDRVNTGELFF. The chain carries TRBV28 and TRBJ2-2; TRBD1 matches at 7 bases. Germline V gene data show CDR1 as MDHEN and CDR2 as SYDVKM. The CDR3 loop spans 18 amino acids. The junction had 14 bases not matched to a gene; V was cut back by 5 bases and J by 2 bases. The complete variable domain, with remaining parts taken from reference TRBV28 and TRBJ2-2, reads DVKVTQSSRYLVKRTGEKVFLECVQDMDHENMFWYRQDPGLGLRLIYFSYDVKMKEKGDIPEGYSVSREKKERFSLILESASTNQTSMYLCASSHGSLDRVNTGELFFGEGSRLTVL.

V and J are TRBV6-5 and TRBJ2-3; D is ambiguous. Trimming stripped 3 bases from V and 4 bases from J, with 11 bases between. The CDR3 runs to 14 residues. CDR1 and CDR2 from the germline V gene are MNHEY and SVGAGI. The CDR3: CASSYTRLSDTQYF. The CDR3 region has the DNA TGTGCCAGCAGTTATACTCGACTTTCAGATACGCAGTATTTT.

The rearrangement joins TRBV28 to TRBJ1-1; weak D call: TRBD1 (6 bases). The CDR3 has 12 amino acids. V was trimmed by 5 bases and J by 5 bases, leaving 9 bases between them. The V gene's germline CDR1 is MDHEN and CDR2 SYDVKM. In DNA form, the CDR3 reads TGTGCCAGCAGTCGCAGGGGAACTGAAGCTTTCTTT. Its protein product is CASSRRGTEAFF.

This clone came up once. The rearrangement joins TRBV28 to TRBJ2-7, with D possibly TRBD2 on 6 matching bases. The CDR3 loop spans 13 amino acids. V lost 2 bases and J 3 bases, leaving 8 bases between the germline ends. From germline, CDR1 is MDHEN and CDR2 SYDVKM. For the CDR3, the DNA is TGTGCCAGCAGTTTAGCGGGAATCTACGAGCAGTACTTC. Translated, it gives CASSLAGIYEQYF.

The V call is TRBV5-4, the J call TRBJ2-1; the match to TRBD2 covers 8 bases. CDR3 size: 16 residues. CDR1 is SGHNT, CDR2 YYREEE, per germline (reference sequence). V shed 4 bases, J shed 1 base, and the junction held 7 bases outside the gene matches. The CDR3, as DNA: TGTGCCAGCAGCGCGGCGGGAGGTGCGTCCTACAATGAGCAGTTCTTC. This encodes CASSAAGGASYNEQFF.

The chain has TRBV5-6 and TRBJ1-1, with 8 bases matching TRBD1. CDR3 length: 14 residues. With V trimmed by 2 bases and J by 6 bases, 6 bases remained unmatched. Germline V gene data show CDR1 as SGHDT and CDR2 as YYEEEE. The DNA for the CDR3 is TGTGCCAGCAGCTTAAACAGGGGGATTTCTGAAGCTTTCTTT. This gives the protein CASSLNRGISEAFF.